Listed below are T cell receptor beta chains from one sample, sequenced in a study of blood T cell repertoires in COVID-19. The assay was immunoSEQ multiplex PCR, and TCRdb's table has in-frame clones only and misses some. The sample consists of more than 250,000 clones, roughly 85% of them appearing once. Sequences were obtained from peripheral blood. Every receptor here comes from a man aged 55 to 70 who had recovered from COVID-19. The CDR3 runs from the conserved cysteine through the conserved F or W. The D gene is left open where the match is weak. Some rows have no size entry. The others give once, few or many, or a class for an expanded clone.

TRBV14	-	-	TRBJ1-4	CASSQDLRVEKLFF	TGTGCCAGCAGCCAAGATCTCAGGGTTGAAAAACTGTTTTTT
TRBV3-1/TRBV3-2	-	-	TRBJ1-1	CASRQGQVNTEAFF	TGTGCCAGCAGGCAAGGACAAGTGAACACTGAAGCTTTCTTT
TRBV6-6	-	-	TRBJ1-2	CASSSYGVDGYTF	TGTGCCAGCAGTTCCTACGGGGTCGATGGCTACACCTTC
TRBV7-2	-	-	TRBJ2-2	CASSLTLPRGELFF	TGTGCCAGCAGCCTCACACTGCCGAGGGGGGAGCTGTTTTTT
TRBV9	-	-	TRBJ2-1	CASSVRSGHNEQFF	TGTGCCAGCAGCGTTAGATCAGGGCACAATGAGCAGTTCTTC
TRBV5-1	-	-	TRBJ2-3	CASSLDLGGPGDTQYF	TGCGCCAGCAGCTTGGATCTCGGGGGGCCGGGAGATACGCAGTATTTT
TRBV3-1/TRBV3-2	-	few	TRBJ1-6	CASSQVRANSPLHF	TGTGCCAGCAGCCAAGTCAGGGCGAATTCACCCCTCCACTTT
TRBV11-2	TRBD2	-	TRBJ2-2	CASSFLPPGGARVGELFF	TGTGCCAGCAGCTTTCTCCCGCCCGGGGGGGCAAGGGTGGGGGAGCTGTTTTTT
TRBV6-5	-	-	TRBJ1-2	CASSYSRGRGYTF	TGTGCCAGCAGTTACTCGCGCGGCCGGGGCTACACCTTC
TRBV7-9	-	-	TRBJ2-1	CASRRTGTKTSNEQFF	TGTGCCAGCAGACGAACCGGGACAAAGACTTCCAATGAGCAGTTCTTC
TRBV30	-	few	TRBJ2-7	CAWSVGSGVVYEQYF	TGTGCCTGGAGTGTAGGGTCAGGGGTGGTCTACGAGCAGTACTTC
TRBV28	-	-	TRBJ2-5	CASRPQGRETQYF	TGTGCCAGCAGACCACAGGGCCGCGAGACCCAGTACTTC
TRBV10-1	-	-	TRBJ2-7	CATEGVDRPPGIYEQYF	TGCGCCACCGAGGGGGTTGATCGACCCCCCGGGATCTACGAGCAGTACTTC
TRBV7-2	-	-	TRBJ1-1	CASSLSGVGGTEAFF	TGTGCCAGCAGCTTATCAGGGGTAGGAGGAACTGAAGCTTTCTTT
TRBV6-5	TRBD1	-	TRBJ2-2	CASSPTDRSSGELFF	TGTGCCAGCAGTCCGACGGACAGGTCCTCCGGGGAGCTGTTTTTT